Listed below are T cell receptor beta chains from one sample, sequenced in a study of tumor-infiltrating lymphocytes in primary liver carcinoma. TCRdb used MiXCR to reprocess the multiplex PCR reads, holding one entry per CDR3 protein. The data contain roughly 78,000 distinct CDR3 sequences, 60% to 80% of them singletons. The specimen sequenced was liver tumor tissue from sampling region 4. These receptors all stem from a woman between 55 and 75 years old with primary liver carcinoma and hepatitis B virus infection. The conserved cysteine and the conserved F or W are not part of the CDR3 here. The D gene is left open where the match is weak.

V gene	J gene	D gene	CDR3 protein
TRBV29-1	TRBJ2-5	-	SVNPGPGTQY
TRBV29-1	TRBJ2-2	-	SGRNRTGEPF
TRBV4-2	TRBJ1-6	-	ASSQEPGRGNSPLH
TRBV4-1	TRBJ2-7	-	ASSQCTETRLYEQY
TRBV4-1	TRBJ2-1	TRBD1	ASIDNRGYGPNERF
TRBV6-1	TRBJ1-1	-	ASGVLQGGAF
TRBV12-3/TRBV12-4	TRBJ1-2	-	ASSSGRSYT
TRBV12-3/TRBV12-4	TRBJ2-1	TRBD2	ASRSSGRTSYNEQF
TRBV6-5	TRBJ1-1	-	VSSPGALATEAF
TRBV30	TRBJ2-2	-	AWSGRRSGELF
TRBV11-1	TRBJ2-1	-	TSSFDTDNEQF
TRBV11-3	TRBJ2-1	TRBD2	ASSLEREGTNGNHEQF
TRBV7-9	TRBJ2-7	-	ASSLSEPHKQY
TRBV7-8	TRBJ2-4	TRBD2	ASSPRLALAKNIQY
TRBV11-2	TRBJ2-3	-	ASSASSRASTDTQY
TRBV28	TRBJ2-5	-	ATRGTGGVRYQETQN
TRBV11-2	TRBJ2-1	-	ASSLWAVLSKQF
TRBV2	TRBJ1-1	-	ASSVEGFVGNTEAF
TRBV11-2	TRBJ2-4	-	VSNLEGLAKNIQY
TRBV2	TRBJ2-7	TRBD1	ASSVTVNPTGGTYEQY